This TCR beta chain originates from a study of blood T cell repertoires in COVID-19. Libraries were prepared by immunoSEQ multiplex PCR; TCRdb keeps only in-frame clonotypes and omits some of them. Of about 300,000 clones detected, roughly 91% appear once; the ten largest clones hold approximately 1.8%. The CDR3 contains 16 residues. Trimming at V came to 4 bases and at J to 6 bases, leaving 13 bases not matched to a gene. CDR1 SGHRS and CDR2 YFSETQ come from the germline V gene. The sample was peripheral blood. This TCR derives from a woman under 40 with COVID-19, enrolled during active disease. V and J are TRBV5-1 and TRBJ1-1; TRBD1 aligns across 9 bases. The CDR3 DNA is TGCGCCAGCAGCCTAAACCCAGGACAGGGGCACGCTGAAGCTTTCTTT. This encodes CASSLNPGQGHAEAFF.